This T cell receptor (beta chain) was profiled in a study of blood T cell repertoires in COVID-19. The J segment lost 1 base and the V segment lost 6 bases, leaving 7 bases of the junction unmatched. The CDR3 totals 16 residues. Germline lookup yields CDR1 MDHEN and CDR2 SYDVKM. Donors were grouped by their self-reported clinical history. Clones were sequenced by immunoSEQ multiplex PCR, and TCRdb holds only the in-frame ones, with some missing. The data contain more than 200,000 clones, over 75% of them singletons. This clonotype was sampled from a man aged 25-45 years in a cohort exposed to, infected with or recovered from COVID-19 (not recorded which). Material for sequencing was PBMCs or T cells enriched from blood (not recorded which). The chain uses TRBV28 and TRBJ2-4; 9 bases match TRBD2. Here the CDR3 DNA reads TGTGCCAGCAGGACCCCCGGACTAGCGGCCAAAAACATTCAGTACTTC. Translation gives CASRTPGLAAKNIQYF.